This TCR beta chain originates from a study of T-cell memory formation after mild COVID-19 (dated by TCRdb to 2020 to 2022). For context, the study as a whole: TCR sequence clusters from the two donors were largely donor specific. Longitudinal TCRalpha and TCRbeta repertoire sequencing tracked T-cell clones expanding and contracting after mild COVID-19 in two donors. The cohort comprised two young, previously healthy adult volunteers, one female and one male. What the authors observed across the whole study: Contracting CD4+ clones turned up mainly in the CM and EM memory subsets, whereas EMRA was where CD8+ clones were enriched. Balanced CD4/CD8 phenotypes were observed for clones contracting from day 15 to 85, whereas a bias towards CD4+ was observed for a second wave of clones expanding from day 15 to 37. Whether the second-wave clones peaking on day 37 were SARS-CoV-2 specific was not confirmed. Some responding clones were found in pre-infection memory, which suggests that pre-existing cross-reactive memory T cells took part in the SARS-CoV-2 response. The study included only two mild cases, and larger cohorts that include severe cases with pre-infection samples were judged to be necessary.

On this clonotype itself: There is no known antigen for this receptor. No base quality information exists; no much larger clone differs at one position.

Ficoll-Paque density gradient centrifugation was the method used to isolate PBMCs. Cut back by 0 bases and 4 bases, the V and J ends lie 5 bases apart. From the germline V gene, CDR1 is SGHRS and CDR2 is YFSETQ. The CDR3 holds 12 amino acids from the cysteine to the phenylalanine. The DNA shown is the 36-base CDR3, in frame from base 1. The data were produced on an Illumina NovaSeq 6000. Using 5'RACE with constant-segment primers, TCRalpha and TCRbeta cDNA libraries were constructed, with sample barcodes and unique molecular identifiers added in the process. Trizol reagent was used to extract RNA from every sample. Library amplification was performed in two PCR steps, and a second sample barcode and Illumina TruSeq adapters were introduced in the second step. The libraries were sequenced on an Illumina NovaSeq using 2 x 150 bp paired-end reads. Under the source paper's analysis protocol: Reads were demultiplexed and collapsed into UMI-guided consensus sequences with migec v1.2.7. Using mixcr v2.1.11, the UMI consensuses were aligned to TRA and TRB V and J templates and assembled into clonotypes. A clonotype was counted as expanded or contracted only if both edgeR and NoisET called the change significant, with noise models trained on biological replicates. For edgeR calls, the thresholds were a false discovery rate-adjusted p below 0.01 and a log2 fold-change of 1. As an exploratory analysis of dynamics, max-normalized trajectories of the 1000 most abundant clonotypes were examined with PCA combined with hierarchical clustering. Each responding clone was given a CD4 or CD8 phenotype based on the CD4+ and CD8+ repertoires, which had been sequenced separately. The raw public reads went through TCRdb reprocessing: fastp at Q25, MiXCR clone calling, in-frame beta chains kept. Every entry covers one CDR3 protein and lists the most common genes and DNA from its rows. In this record, the V and J calls reflect TCRdb's handling and not the investigators' own analysis. This sample comprises 300,000 to 350,000 distinct CDR3 sequences, about 13% of them detected only once. The ten largest clones represent about 21% of the sample.

The receptor's source is a man aged 18 to 29 who had mild COVID-19 (a few samples of this study predate the infection). The sample titles of this study are shuffled in the database, so cell type and time point are left out; the donor was told from shared clones. The receptor chain draws on TRBV5-1 and TRBJ2-7, with no D gene named confidently. Material for sequencing was PBMCs or a T cell subset sorted from them (not recorded which). Read as DNA, the sequence is TGCGCCAGCAGCTTGGAAGATTACGAGCAGTACTTC. Its protein product is CASSLEDYEQYF.